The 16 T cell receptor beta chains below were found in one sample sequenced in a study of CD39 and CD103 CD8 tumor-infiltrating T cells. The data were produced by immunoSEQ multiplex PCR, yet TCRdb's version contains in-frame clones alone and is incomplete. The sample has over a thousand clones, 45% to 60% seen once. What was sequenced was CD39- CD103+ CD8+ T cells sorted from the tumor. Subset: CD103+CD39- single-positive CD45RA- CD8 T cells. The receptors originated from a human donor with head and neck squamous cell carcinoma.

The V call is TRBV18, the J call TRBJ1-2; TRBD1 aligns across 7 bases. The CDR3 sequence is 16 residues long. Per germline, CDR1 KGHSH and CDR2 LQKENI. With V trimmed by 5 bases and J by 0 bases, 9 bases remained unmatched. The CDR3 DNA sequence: TGTGCCAGCTCAGACGATACAGGGGCCACTAACTATGGCTACACCTTC. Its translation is CASSDDTGATNYGYTF.

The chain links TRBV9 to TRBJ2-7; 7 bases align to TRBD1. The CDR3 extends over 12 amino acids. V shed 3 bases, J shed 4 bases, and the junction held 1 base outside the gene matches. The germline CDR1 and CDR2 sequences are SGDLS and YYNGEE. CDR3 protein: CASSATGYEQYF. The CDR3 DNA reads TGTGCCAGCAGCGCGACAGGGTACGAGCAGTACTTC.

This chain's CDR3 is CASQEGVFSTGELFF. CDR3 nucleotide sequence: TGTGCCAGCCAGGAAGGGGTTTTTAGTACCGGGGAGCTGTTTTTT. The V gene is TRBV2, the J gene TRBJ2-2; weak D call: TRBD1 (5 bases). This CDR3 region has 15 residues. V shed 8 bases and J shed 5 bases, with 18 bases lying between them. Germline CDR1 is SNHLY and CDR2 is FYNNEI.

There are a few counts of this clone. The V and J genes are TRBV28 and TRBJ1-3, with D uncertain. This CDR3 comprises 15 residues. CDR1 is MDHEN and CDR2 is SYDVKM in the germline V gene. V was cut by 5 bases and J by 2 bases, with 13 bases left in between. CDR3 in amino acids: CASSIRGRAGNTIYF. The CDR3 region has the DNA TGTGCCAGCAGTATCCGTGGGAGGGCTGGAAACACCATATATTTT.

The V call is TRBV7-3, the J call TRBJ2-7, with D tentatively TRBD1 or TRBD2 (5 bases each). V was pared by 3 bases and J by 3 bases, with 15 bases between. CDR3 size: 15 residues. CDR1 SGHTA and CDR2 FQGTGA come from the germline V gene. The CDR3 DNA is TGTGCCAGCAGCTTTTTATCAGGGACCGTCTACGAGCAGTACTTC. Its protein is CASSFLSGTVYEQYF.

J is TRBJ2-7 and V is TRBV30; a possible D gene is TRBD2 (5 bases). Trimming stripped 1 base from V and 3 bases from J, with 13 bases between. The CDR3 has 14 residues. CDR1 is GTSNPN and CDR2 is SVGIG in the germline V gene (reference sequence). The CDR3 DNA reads TGTGCCTGGAGTGATCCAGCGGCATACTACGAGCAGTACTTC. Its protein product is CAWSDPAAYYEQYF. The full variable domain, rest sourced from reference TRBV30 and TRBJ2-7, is SQTIHQWPATLVQPVGSPLSLECTVEGTSNPNLYWYRQAAGRGLQLLFYSVGIGQISSEVPQNLSASRPQDRQFILSSKKLLLSDSGFYLCAWSDPAAYYEQYFGPGTRLTVT.

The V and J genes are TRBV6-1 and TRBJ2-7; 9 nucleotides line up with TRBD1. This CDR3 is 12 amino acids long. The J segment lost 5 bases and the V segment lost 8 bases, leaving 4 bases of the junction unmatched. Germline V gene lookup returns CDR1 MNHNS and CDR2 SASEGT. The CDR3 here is CASGRTGDEQYF. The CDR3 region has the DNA TGTGCCAGCGGGAGGACAGGGGACGAGCAGTACTTC.

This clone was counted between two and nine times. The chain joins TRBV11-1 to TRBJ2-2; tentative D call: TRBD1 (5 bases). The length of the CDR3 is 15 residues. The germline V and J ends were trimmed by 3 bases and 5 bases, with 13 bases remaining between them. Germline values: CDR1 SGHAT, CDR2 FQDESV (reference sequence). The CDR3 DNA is TGTGCCAGCAGCTTGCAGGGATTCACGACCGGGGAGCTGTTTTTT. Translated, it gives CASSLQGFTTGELFF. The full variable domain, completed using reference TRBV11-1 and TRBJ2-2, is EAEVAQSPRYKITEKSQAVAFWCDPISGHATLYWYRQILGQGPELLVQFQDESVVDDSQLPKDRFSAERLKGVDSTLKIQPAELGDSAMYLCASSLQGFTTGELFFGEGSRLTVL.

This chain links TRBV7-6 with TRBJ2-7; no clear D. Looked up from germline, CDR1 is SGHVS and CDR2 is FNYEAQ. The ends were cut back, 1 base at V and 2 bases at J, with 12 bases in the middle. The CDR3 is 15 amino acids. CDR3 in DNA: TGTGCCAGCAGCTTAGACCCGGTACCGACCTACGAGCAGTACTTC. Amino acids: CASSLDPVPTYEQYF.

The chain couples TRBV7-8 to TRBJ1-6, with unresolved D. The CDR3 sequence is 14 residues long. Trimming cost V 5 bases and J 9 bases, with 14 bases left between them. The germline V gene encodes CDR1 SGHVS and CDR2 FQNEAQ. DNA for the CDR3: TGTGCCAGCAGCCCGGGCGGGCCGATTTCACCCCTCCACTTT. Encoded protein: CASSPGGPISPLHF.

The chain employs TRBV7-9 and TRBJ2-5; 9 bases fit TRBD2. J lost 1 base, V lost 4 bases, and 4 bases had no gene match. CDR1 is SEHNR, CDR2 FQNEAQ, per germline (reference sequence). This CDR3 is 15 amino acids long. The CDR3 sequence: CASSSAGGSQETQYF. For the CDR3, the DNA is TGTGCCAGCAGCTCGGCGGGGGGGTCCCAAGAGACCCAGTACTTC.

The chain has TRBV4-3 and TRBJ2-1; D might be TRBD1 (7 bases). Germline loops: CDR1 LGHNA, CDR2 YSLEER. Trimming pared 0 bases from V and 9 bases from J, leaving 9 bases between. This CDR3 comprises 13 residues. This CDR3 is CASSQDQGGEQFF. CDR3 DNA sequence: TGCGCCAGCAGCCAAGATCAGGGGGGTGAGCAGTTCTTC.

The CDR3 DNA is TGTGCCAGCAGCTCGACAGGGACCACGGACTCCGAGCAGTACTTC. Translated: CASSSTGTTDSEQYF. This rearrangement joins TRBV7-9 to TRBJ2-7; 7 bases are shared with TRBD1. In germline, CDR1 is SEHNR, CDR2 FQNEAQ (reference sequence). V lost 4 bases to trimming and J lost 6 bases; unmatched junction nucleotides: 12. This CDR3 spans 15 amino acids.

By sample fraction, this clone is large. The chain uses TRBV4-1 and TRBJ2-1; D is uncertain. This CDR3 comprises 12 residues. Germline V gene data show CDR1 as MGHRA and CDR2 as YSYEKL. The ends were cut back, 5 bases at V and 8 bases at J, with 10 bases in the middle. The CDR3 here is CASSTPGYEQFF. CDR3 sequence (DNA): TGCGCCAGCAGCACCCCCGGCTATGAGCAGTTCTTC.

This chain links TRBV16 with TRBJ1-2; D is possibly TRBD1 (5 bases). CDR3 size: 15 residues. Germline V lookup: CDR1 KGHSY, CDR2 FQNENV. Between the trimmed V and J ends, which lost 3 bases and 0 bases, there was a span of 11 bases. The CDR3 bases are TGTGCCAGCAGCCACGGGACTCCGGCTAACTATGGCTACACCTTC. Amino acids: CASSHGTPANYGYTF.

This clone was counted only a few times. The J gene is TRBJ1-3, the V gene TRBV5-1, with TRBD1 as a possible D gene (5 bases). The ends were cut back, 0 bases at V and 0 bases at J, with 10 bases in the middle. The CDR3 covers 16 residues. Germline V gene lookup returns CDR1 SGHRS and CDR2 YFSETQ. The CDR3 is CASSLVGDSSGNTIYF. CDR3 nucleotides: TGCGCCAGCAGCTTGGTAGGGGATTCCTCTGGAAACACCATATATTTT.